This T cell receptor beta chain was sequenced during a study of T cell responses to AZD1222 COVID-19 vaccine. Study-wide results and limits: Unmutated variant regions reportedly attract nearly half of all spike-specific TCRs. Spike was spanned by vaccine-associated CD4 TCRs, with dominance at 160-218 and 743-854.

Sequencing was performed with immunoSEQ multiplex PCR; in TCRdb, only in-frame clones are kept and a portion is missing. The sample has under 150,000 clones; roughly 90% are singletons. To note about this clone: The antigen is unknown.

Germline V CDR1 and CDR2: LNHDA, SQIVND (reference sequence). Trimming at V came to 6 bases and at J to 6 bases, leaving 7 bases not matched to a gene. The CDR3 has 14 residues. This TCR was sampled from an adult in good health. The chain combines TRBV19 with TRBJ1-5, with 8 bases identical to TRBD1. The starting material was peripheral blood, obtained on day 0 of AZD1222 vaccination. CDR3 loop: CASSQDRVGQPQHF. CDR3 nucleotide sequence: TGTGCCAGTAGCCAGGACAGGGTTGGTCAGCCCCAGCATTTT.